Below are 20 T cell receptor beta chains sequenced from a single sample in a study of shared clonotypes between healthy human individuals. Sequencing used immunoSEQ multiplex PCR; TCRdb keeps in-frame clones, though not all of them. In the table there are more than 2,000,000 clones, more than 85% of which are singletons. Source material: naive CD4+ T cells from PBMCs. As for subset: CD45RA+ positively selected. The receptors here all came from a man aged 18 to 30 in good health. Some clones in this sample may be carry-over from other donors' samples.

The genes are TRBV5-1 and TRBJ1-3; D perhaps matches TRBD1 (6 bases). Trimming cost V 0 bases and J 1 base, with 14 bases left between them. The CDR3 length is 17 residues. Germline V CDR1 and CDR2: SGHRS, YFSETQ. DNA of the CDR3: TGCGCCAGCAGCTTGGATTTTGGGGGCTTTTCTGGAAACACCATATATTTT. This encodes CASSLDFGGFSGNTIYF.

This rearrangement joins TRBV28 to TRBJ2-2; 10 bases match TRBD1. CDR3 length: 17 amino acids. The junction had 11 bases not matched to a gene; V was cut back by 6 bases and J by 4 bases. The germline CDR1 and CDR2 sequences are MDHEN and SYDVKM. The DNA for the CDR3 is TGTGCCAGCAGCCCGACAGGGGGCGTCTTTCCCACCGGGGAGCTGTTTTTT. Its translation is CASSPTGGVFPTGELFF.

This chain connects TRBV6-1 to TRBJ2-3; no clear D gene. CDR3 length: 15 residues. CDR1 is MNHNS and CDR2 is SASEGT in the germline V gene. Trimming removed 5 bases from V and 2 bases from J, with 14 bases in between. The CDR3 loop reads CASSPPPLFTDTQYF. DNA of the CDR3: TGTGCCAGCAGTCCACCCCCCCTCTTCACAGATACGCAGTATTTT.

This rearrangement joins TRBV6-1 to TRBJ2-7; 9 nucleotides agree with TRBD2. Germline V gene sequence: CDR1 MNHNS, CDR2 SASEGT. This CDR3 is built from 15 residues. The V gene end was trimmed by 5 bases and the J gene end by 5 bases; junction bases not matched to a gene: 10. The CDR3 reads CASSSRRWTSDEQYF. CDR3 DNA sequence: TGTGCCAGCAGTTCGCGAAGATGGACTAGCGACGAGCAGTACTTC.

Concerning this clone: Since a much larger clone is just one base distant, this may be a read error. Other DNA sequences from this sample encode an identical CDR3 as well. This chain joins TRBV2 and TRBJ1-1; the D is unclear. There are 13 residues in the CDR3. Germline V gene lookup returns CDR1 SNHLY and CDR2 FYNNEI. V dropped 2 bases and J dropped 1 base, with 5 bases sitting between them. The CDR3 region has the DNA TGTGCCAGCAGTGAACAGGCGAACACTGAAGCTTTCTTT. Its protein product is CASSEQANTEAFF.

This chain connects TRBV5-1 to TRBJ2-5; D is ambiguous. Germline V gene data show CDR1 as SGHRS and CDR2 as YFSETQ. Trimming removed 1 base at V and 2 bases at J, with 15 bases between. CDR3 length: 16 residues. The CDR3 bases are TGCGCCAGCAGCTTGCAAACGGCGCCCGTTCAAGAGACCCAGTACTTC. This translates into CASSLQTAPVQETQYF. Full variable domain (remainder filled in from reference TRBV5-1 and TRBJ2-5): KAGVTQTPRYLIKTRGQQVTLSCSPISGHRSVSWYQQTPGQGLQFLFEYFSETQRNKGNFPGRFSGRQFSNSRSEMNVSTLELGDSALYLCASSLQTAPVQETQYFGPGTRLLVL.

Turning to this clone: The sample contains more than one DNA sequence encoding this CDR3. This rearrangement joins TRBV5-1 to TRBJ1-4; D uncertain. CDR3 length: 14 amino acids. V was shortened by 0 bases and J by 2 bases, with 5 bases between the two germline ends. Germline V gives CDR1 SGHRS, CDR2 YFSETQ. This CDR3 reads CASSLGRTNEKLFF. The CDR3 bases are TGCGCCAGCAGCTTGGGACGGACTAATGAAAAACTGTTTTTT.

The V gene is TRBV2, the J gene TRBJ1-2; D not certain. Per germline, CDR1 SNHLY and CDR2 FYNNEI. The CDR3 length is 10 residues. Trimming stripped 6 bases from V and 6 bases from J, with 5 bases between. CDR3 in DNA: TGTGCCAGCAGATCTGATGGCTACACCTTC. Its protein is CASRSDGYTF.

This chain connects TRBV4-2 to TRBJ1-1; TRBD1 might be the D (6 bases). Germline CDR1 reads LGHNA; CDR2 reads YNFKEQ. V was trimmed by 1 base and J by 10 bases, leaving 19 bases between them. The CDR3 consists of 15 residues. CDR3 nucleotides: TGTGCCAGCAGCCAAGTGTTTAGGGGGGCTGGGGGAGCTTTCTTT. This sequence encodes CASSQVFRGAGGAFF.

The chain is built from TRBV18 and TRBJ1-1, with D possibly being TRBD1 (5 bases). The V end lost 6 bases, the J end lost 4 bases, and 15 bases lay between the germline ends. CDR1 is KGHSH, CDR2 LQKENI, per germline. CDR3 length equals 14 residues. The CDR3 DNA reads as TGTGCCAGCTCCCCAGTCGTTGGGACCACTGAAGCTTTCTTT. This sequence encodes CASSPVVGTTEAFF.

In this sample, this clone turned up once. V gene TRBV27 combines with J gene TRBJ1-1, with D possibly matching TRBD1 (6 bases). Germline V gene lookup returns CDR1 MNHEY and CDR2 SMNVEV (reference sequence). V shed 1 base and J shed 4 bases, with 7 bases lying between them. CDR3 size: 13 residues. CDR3 DNA sequence: TGTGCCAGCAGTTTATTCAGGGGCACTGAAGCTTTCTTT. Translation: CASSLFRGTEAFF.

The J gene is TRBJ1-2, the V gene TRBV7-9, with D maybe TRBD1 (5 bases). CDR1 and CDR2 (germline): SEHNR, FQNEAQ (reference sequence). The CDR3 contains 13 residues. Trimming shortened V by 6 bases and J by 9 bases, and 17 bases separated the two germline ends. CDR3 region: CASSQNVGARYTF. Written as DNA, the CDR3 is TGTGCCAGCAGTCAAAATGTAGGGGCGCGCTACACCTTC.

The chain couples TRBV18 to TRBJ2-1; 11 positions agree with TRBD2. After removal of 1 base from V and 7 bases from J, the junction contained 3 bases not matched to a gene. The CDR3 is made up of 15 amino acids. The germline gives CDR1 KGHSH, CDR2 LQKENI. CDR3 sequence (DNA): TGTGCCAGCTCACCACGCCTAGCGGGAGGTAATGAGCAGTTCTTC. Amino acid sequence: CASSPRLAGGNEQFF.

This clone was seen only once. The chain links TRBV6-5 to TRBJ1-1, with TRBD1 matching 8 bases. V shed 4 bases and J 10 bases; nucleotides not matched to a gene: 8. The CDR3 length is 13 residues. CDR1 and CDR2 (germline): MNHEY, SVGAGI. The CDR3: CASSSIGQGRAFF. In nucleotides, the CDR3 is TGTGCCAGCAGTTCAATTGGACAGGGTCGAGCTTTCTTT.

The chain recombines TRBV5-6 with TRBJ2-3, with D tentatively TRBD1 (6 bases). V was pared by 4 bases and J by 2 bases, with 14 bases between. Germline V gene data show CDR1 as SGHDT and CDR2 as YYEEEE. The CDR3 sequence is 15 residues long. The CDR3 loop is CASSPDRRITDTQYF. As DNA, the CDR3 is TGTGCCAGCAGCCCGGACAGACGCATCACAGATACGCAGTATTTT.

Regarding this clone: Compared with germline, one end of the junction differs, possibly owing to a read error. The rearrangement links TRBV28 to TRBJ2-7; D is tentatively TRBD1 or TRBD2 (6 bases each). Germline V gene sequence: CDR1 MDHEN, CDR2 SYDVKM. The CDR3 contains 16 residues. CDR3 in DNA: TGTGCCAGCACCCTCCCAGGGGCTAGCGCTGCTAGGGAGCCGTACTTC. This codes for CASTLPGASAAREPYF.

The CDR3 here is CASFRDRGGNEQFF. CDR3 nucleotide sequence: TGTGCCAGCTTCCGGGACAGGGGCGGGAATGAGCAGTTCTTC. The V gene is TRBV28, the J gene TRBJ2-1, with 10 bases that match TRBD1. CDR1 is MDHEN, CDR2 SYDVKM, per germline. The CDR3 extends over 14 amino acids. The J segment lost 7 bases and the V segment lost 8 bases, leaving 8 bases of the junction unmatched.

The rearrangement joins TRBV28 to TRBJ1-3, with D possibly being TRBD1 (6 bases). From germline, CDR1 is MDHEN and CDR2 SYDVKM. Trimming removed 2 bases at V and 3 bases at J, with 11 bases between. The CDR3 is 15 amino acids. CDR3 sequence reads: CASSLPGANGNTIYF. The CDR3 bases are TGTGCCAGCAGTTTACCGGGGGCGAATGGAAACACCATATATTTT.

The J gene is TRBJ2-1, the V gene TRBV11-3, with 9 bases matching TRBD1. This CDR3 has 15 residues. CDR1 and CDR2 (germline): SGHNT, YENEEA. The trim removed 1 base at V and 7 bases at J, leaving 5 bases unmatched. The CDR3 spells CASSLGGTGLNEQFF. CDR3 nucleotides: TGTGCCAGCAGCTTAGGGGGGACAGGGCTTAATGAGCAGTTCTTC. Looking up the rest from reference TRBV11-3 and TRBJ2-1 gives the full variable domain: EAGVVQSPRYKIIEKKQPVAFWCNPISGHNTLYWYLQNLGQGPELLIRYENEEAVDDSQLPKDRFSAERLKGVDSTLKIQPAELGDSAVYLCASSLGGTGLNEQFFGPGTRLTVL.

V gene TRBV4-3 combines with J gene TRBJ1-3, with D unresolved. Germline V gives CDR1 LGHNA, CDR2 YSLEER. Trimming pared 0 bases from V and 7 bases from J, leaving 10 bases between. CDR3 length equals 14 residues. The CDR3 DNA is TGCGCCAGCAGCCAAGAAAGCGGGCGGAACACCATATATTTT. This encodes CASSQESGRNTIYF.